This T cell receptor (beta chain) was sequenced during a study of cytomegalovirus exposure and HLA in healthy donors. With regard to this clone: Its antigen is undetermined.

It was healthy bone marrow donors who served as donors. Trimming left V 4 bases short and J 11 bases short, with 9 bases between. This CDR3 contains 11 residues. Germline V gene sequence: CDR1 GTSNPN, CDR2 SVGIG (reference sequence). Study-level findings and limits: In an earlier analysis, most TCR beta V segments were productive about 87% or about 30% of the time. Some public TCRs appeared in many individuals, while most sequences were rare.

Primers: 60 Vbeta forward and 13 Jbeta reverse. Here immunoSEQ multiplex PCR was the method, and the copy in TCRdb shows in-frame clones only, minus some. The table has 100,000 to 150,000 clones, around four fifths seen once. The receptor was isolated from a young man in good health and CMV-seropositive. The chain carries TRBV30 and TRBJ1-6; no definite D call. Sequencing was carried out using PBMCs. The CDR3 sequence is CAWNKEAPLHF. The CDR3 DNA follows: TGTGCCTGGAATAAGGAGGCACCCCTCCACTTT.